This T cell receptor beta chain emerged from a study of technical replicates of blood from a few donors. The CDR3 has 13 residues. V lost 5 bases and J lost 8, with 13 bases in between. Looked up from germline, CDR1 is SEHNR and CDR2 is FQNEAQ (reference sequence). Profiling relied on immunoSEQ multiplex PCR, and the TCRdb table lists in-frame clones only, not all of them. The sample shows about 81,000 clones, 80% to 90% of them seen only once. The rearrangement uses TRBV7-9 and TRBJ2-1; tentative D call: TRBD2 (6 bases). The sequenced material came from PBMCs. The TCR comes from a human donor in good health. Some clones in this sample may be carry-over from other donors' samples. The CDR3 is CASSPGLTYEQFF. The CDR3 bases are TGTGCCAGCAGCCCAGGACTAACCTATGAGCAGTTCTTC.